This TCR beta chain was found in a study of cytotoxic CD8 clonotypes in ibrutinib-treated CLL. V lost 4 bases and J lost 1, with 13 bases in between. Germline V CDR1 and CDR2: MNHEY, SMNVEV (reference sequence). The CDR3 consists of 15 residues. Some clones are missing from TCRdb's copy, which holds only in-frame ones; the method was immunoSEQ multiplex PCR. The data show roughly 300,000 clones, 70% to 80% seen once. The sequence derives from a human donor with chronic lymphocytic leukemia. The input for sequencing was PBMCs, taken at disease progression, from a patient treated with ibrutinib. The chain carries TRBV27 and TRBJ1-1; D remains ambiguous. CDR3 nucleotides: TGTGCCAGCAGTTCCCCGGCCAAAGGGAACACTGAAGCTTTCTTT. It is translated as CASSSPAKGNTEAFF.